What follows are 20 T cell receptor beta chains derived from one specimen sequenced in a study of cytomegalovirus exposure and HLA in healthy donors. Primers for the PCR totalled 60 Vbeta and 13 Jbeta. Profiled with immunoSEQ multiplex PCR; TCRdb holds only in-frame clones, not every one. The sample has about 120,000 clones; 60% to 85% are singletons. Input material: PBMCs. The receptors here all came from a female donor in good health and CMV-seronegative.

This clone occurred once. This chain uses TRBV30 with TRBJ2-4; TRBD1 aligns across 11 bases. The V segment lost 1 base and the J segment 5 bases; nucleotides outside the gene matches: 4. Germline CDR1 reads GTSNPN; CDR2 reads SVGIG (reference sequence). This CDR3 is 15 amino acids long. The CDR3 bases are TGTGCCTGGAGTGCCGGGACAGGGGGAGAAAACATTCAGTACTTC. Translation: CAWSAGTGGENIQYF.

The chain is built from TRBV9 and TRBJ2-1, with D hard to call. The CDR3 runs 14 residues. Between the trimmed V and J ends, which lost 0 bases and 4 bases, there was a span of 8 bases. In germline, CDR1 is SGDLS, CDR2 YYNGEE. CDR3 sequence reads: CASSVDASYNEQFF. The CDR3 coding sequence is TGTGCCAGCAGCGTAGACGCCAGTTACAATGAGCAGTTCTTC.

This chain joins TRBV5-4 and TRBJ2-3; possibly TRBD2 for D (5 bases). Germline CDR1 reads SGHNT; CDR2 reads YYREEE (reference sequence). The CDR3 is 15 residues long. Deletions cut 0 bases from V and 5 bases from J, with 13 bases between. Written as DNA, the CDR3 is TGTGCCAGCAGCTTGGATGGCGGGCCCCAAGATACGCAGTATTTT. This codes for CASSLDGGPQDTQYF.

J is TRBJ2-1 and V is TRBV5-3, with D tentatively TRBD2 (7 bases). TRBV5-3 is treated as an ORF (open reading frame) with a function not yet certain. V was pared by 0 bases and J by 7 bases, with 14 bases between. The CDR3 length is 15 residues. This chain's CDR3 is CARSLVGRGGNEQFF. The CDR3 DNA follows: TGTGCCAGAAGCTTGGTCGGCAGGGGAGGGAATGAGCAGTTCTTC.

The chain recombines TRBV4-2 with TRBJ2-2, with 9 bases matching TRBD2. The V segment lost 3 bases and the J segment 5 bases; nucleotides outside the gene matches: 4. This CDR3 comprises 15 residues. Per the germline V gene, CDR1 is LGHNA and CDR2 is YNFKEQ. For the CDR3, the DNA is TGTGCCAGCAGCCAGCCTAGCGGGGTTACCGGGGAGCTGTTTTTT. It translates to CASSQPSGVTGELFF.

This clone showed up just a few times. The rearrangement links TRBV5-8 to TRBJ1-1; D unresolved. Trimming removed 3 bases at V and 7 bases at J, with 13 bases between. The CDR3 is 13 residues long. Per the germline V gene, CDR1 is SGHTS and CDR2 is YDEGEE. The CDR3 here is CASSSDLRGEAFF. The CDR3 DNA follows: TGTGCCAGCAGCTCGGACTTACGAGGTGAAGCTTTCTTT.

V gene TRBV29-1 combines with J gene TRBJ2-5, with 9 bases fitting TRBD1. The assigned J gene may be wrong: the sequence end matches TRBJ2-7 better. The length of the CDR3 is 14 residues. CDR1 and CDR2 (germline): SQVTM, ANQGSEA. In DNA form, the CDR3 reads TGCAGCGTGTATCCGGGACAGGGCCCCTACGAGCAGTACTTC. Its translation: CSVYPGQGPYEQYF.

This chain joins TRBV6-5 and TRBJ2-1, with D unresolved. Per germline, CDR1 MNHEY and CDR2 SVGAGI. The CDR3 totals 13 residues. The germline V and J ends were trimmed by 6 bases and 16 bases, with 22 bases remaining between them. The CDR3 loop reads CASSEPYSPRRFF. The CDR3 DNA follows: TGTGCCAGCAGCGAGCCTTATTCGCCTAGGCGTTTCTTC.

This clone was seen more than once but under ten times. The chain links TRBV30 to TRBJ1-2; 10 bases line up with TRBD1. Losses at the gene ends were 4 bases for V and 8 bases for J; bases not matched to a gene: 7. Germline-derived CDR1 and CDR2 are GTSNPN and SVGIG (reference sequence). This CDR3 region has 13 residues. This chain's CDR3 is CAWTNQTGGGYTF. The CDR3 nucleotides read TGTGCCTGGACGAACCAGACAGGGGGCGGCTACACCTTC.

V is TRBV27 and J is TRBJ1-1; D gene uncertain. V was cut by 0 bases and J by 0 bases, with 11 bases left in between. In germline, CDR1 is MNHEY, CDR2 SMNVEV (reference sequence). The CDR3 is 16 amino acids. The CDR3 is CASSLSLASLNTEAFF. In DNA, the CDR3 is TGTGCCAGCAGTTTATCGTTAGCATCCTTGAACACTGAAGCTTTCTTT.

For the CDR3, the DNA is TGCGCCAGCAGCCAAATGGTAGCTCAGCCCCAGCATTTT. Amino acid sequence: CASSQMVAQPQHF. V gene TRBV4-1 combines with J gene TRBJ1-5; no clear D gene. Trimming pared 2 bases from V and 6 bases from J, leaving 8 bases between. Per germline, CDR1 MGHRA and CDR2 YSYEKL. The CDR3 totals 13 residues.

This clone occurred once. The rearrangement uses TRBV5-6 and TRBJ1-2; no clear D gene. V was shortened by 2 bases and J by 2 bases, with 16 bases between the two germline ends. The germline V gene encodes CDR1 SGHDT and CDR2 YYEEEE. The CDR3 consists of 16 residues. The CDR3 sequence is CASSFRNGGRNYGYTF. CDR3 coding DNA: TGTGCCAGCAGCTTTCGTAATGGAGGTAGAAACTATGGCTACACCTTC.

This clone has only a few counts. The V gene is TRBV5-1, the J gene TRBJ1-4; D unclear. The CDR3 spans 15 residues. Germline CDR1 reads SGHRS; CDR2 reads YFSETQ. The V and J ends lost 3 bases and 0 bases respectively, with 9 bases between them. The CDR3 sequence: CASSSKGATNEKLFF. The CDR3 nucleotides are TGCGCCAGCAGCTCCAAGGGAGCAACTAATGAAAAACTGTTTTTT.

The chain carries TRBV14 and TRBJ1-1; 8 bases agree with TRBD1. Trimming removed 4 bases from V and 4 bases from J; junction bases left unmatched: 8. This CDR3 has 15 amino acids. The V gene's germline CDR1 is SGHDN and CDR2 FVKESK. The CDR3 loop is CASSRAGGVGTEAFF. In DNA form, the CDR3 reads TGTGCCAGCAGCCGTGCAGGGGGCGTGGGCACTGAAGCTTTCTTT.

The J gene is TRBJ2-3, the V gene TRBV27; 7 bases are a match to TRBD2. From germline, CDR1 is MNHEY and CDR2 SMNVEV (reference sequence). CDR3 length: 16 residues. The V gene end was trimmed by 2 bases and the J gene end by 5 bases; junction bases not matched to a gene: 10. DNA for the CDR3: TGTGCCAGCAGTTTAAGCGGGGAACGACCTTTAGATACGCAGTATTTT. It specifies CASSLSGERPLDTQYF.

This clone was observed a few times. The chain uses TRBV19 and TRBJ1-1; D is unresolved. The CDR3 covers 14 residues. Germline V gene sequence: CDR1 LNHDA, CDR2 SQIVND (reference sequence). V was shortened by 7 bases and J by 4 bases, with 16 bases between the two germline ends. The CDR3, as DNA: TGTGCCAGTAAGGAGGTCGGGATGCGCACTGAAGCTTTCTTT. It encodes CASKEVGMRTEAFF.

This chain connects TRBV10-3 to TRBJ1-1; D perhaps matches TRBD1 (6 bases). The CDR3 extends over 14 amino acids. Trimming took 10 bases from V and 9 from J, leaving 24 bases between them. The germline gives CDR1 ENHRY, CDR2 SYGVKD. The CDR3 sequence: CATTGKSTSSQAFF. The DNA of the CDR3 is TGTGCCACCACAGGGAAATCCACAAGTTCACAAGCTTTCTTT.

Here the CDR3 reads CASSSIAGGHLYNEQFF. The CDR3 nucleotides are TGTGCCAGCAGCTCAATAGCGGGGGGCCATCTATACAATGAGCAGTTCTTC. This chain connects TRBV4-2 to TRBJ2-1; TRBD2 matches at 10 bases. CDR3 length: 17 residues. The ends lost 5 bases at V and 4 bases at J; junction bases unmatched: 11. Looked up from germline, CDR1 is LGHNA and CDR2 is YNFKEQ.

In its sample, this clone was seen once. The rearrangement joins TRBV19 to TRBJ1-1; a weak D match, TRBD1 (6 bases). The CDR3 spans 12 residues. CDR1 and CDR2 (germline): LNHDA, SQIVND (reference sequence). The V end was cut by 5 bases, the J end by 11 bases, with 15 bases between. CDR3 sequence: CASSSPSRGAFF. CDR3 DNA sequence: TGTGCCAGTAGTTCCCCCTCGAGGGGGGCTTTCTTT.

The rearrangement joins TRBV19 to TRBJ1-5, with 9 bases matching TRBD1. CDR1 and CDR2 from the germline V gene are LNHDA and SQIVND (reference sequence). This CDR3 spans 16 amino acids. Germline trimming cut 6 bases from V and 1 base from J; bases unmatched to any gene: 7. CDR3 DNA: TGTGCCAGTAGACCACAGGGGGCGAGGAGCAATCAGCCCCAGCATTTT. Amino acids: CASRPQGARSNQPQHF. The entire variable domain, with the rest obtained from reference TRBV19 and TRBJ1-5, is as follows: DGGITQSPKYLFRKEGQNVTLSCEQNLNHDAMYWYRQDPGQGLRLIYYSQIVNDFQKGDIAEGYSVSREKKESFPLTVTSAQKNPTAFYLCASRPQGARSNQPQHFGDGTRLSIL.